This is a list of T cell receptor beta chains from one sample in a study of blood T cell repertoires in COVID-19. Only in-frame clones appear in the TCRdb table, and some are missing; sequencing was by immunoSEQ multiplex PCR. The sample includes approximately 170,000 clones, about 83% of them seen just once. Sequencing input: peripheral blood. These receptor sequences come from a man between 70 and 80 years old who had recovered from COVID-19. Each CDR3 is given with its conserved first and last residue. The D gene is left open where the match is weak. Not all rows give a size; the values are once, few, many and, for expanded clones, a class.

j_call d_call v_call clone_size cdr3_nt cdr3_aa
TRBJ2-3 - TRBV7-9 - TGTGCCAGCAGACTTTTCGCAGATACGCAGTATTTT CASRLFADTQYF
TRBJ1-2 TRBD1 TRBV28 - TGTGCCAGCAGTTTATGGGGACAGGGTTTTGATGGCTACACCTTC CASSLWGQGFDGYTF
TRBJ2-7 TRBD1 TRBV28 - TGTGCCAGCAGTGACAGGGTCGAGCAGTACTTC CASSDRVEQYF
TRBJ1-2 - TRBV2 - TGTGCCAGCAGTGGCCGCGGAAACTATGGCTACACCTTC CASSGRGNYGYTF
TRBJ1-1 TRBD1 TRBV24-1 - TGTGCCACCAGTGATGGAGACAGGGGAGCTGAAGCTTTCTTT CATSDGDRGAEAFF
TRBJ2-7 - TRBV11-2 - TGTGCCAGCAGCTTAGATCTAAGTAACTCCTACGAGCAGTACTTC CASSLDLSNSYEQYF
TRBJ2-1 TRBD2 TRBV2 - TGTGCCAGCAGCGAAGACGGGACTAGCGGGATACAGTTCTTC CASSEDGTSGIQFF
TRBJ1-6 TRBD1 TRBV19 - TGTGCCAGTAGTATTGGGGACAGGGATTCACCCCTCCACTTT CASSIGDRDSPLHF
TRBJ1-1 - TRBV12-3/TRBV12-4 - TGTGCCAGCACCTGGACTACACACACTGAAGCTTTCTTT CASTWTTHTEAFF
TRBJ1-4 TRBD1 TRBV10-2 - TGCGCCAGCAGAGATAGACAGGGAGGAAACGAAAAACTGTTTTTT CASRDRQGGNEKLFF
TRBJ2-7 TRBD2 TRBV28 - TGTGCCAGCAGCCAAAATAGCGGGAGAGGTTCCGAGCAGTACTTC CASSQNSGRGSEQYF
TRBJ2-1 TRBD2 TRBV6-5 - TGTGCCAGCAGTTACGTGACTAGCGGCTCCTACAATGAGCAGTTCTTC CASSYVTSGSYNEQFF
TRBJ2-3 - TRBV5-1 - TGCGCCAGCAGCTTCAGGGGCCGGGGAGATACGCAGTATTTT CASSFRGRGDTQYF
TRBJ2-3 TRBD2 TRBV10-3 - TGTGCCATACAGCGGGAGGGCCCAGATACGCAGTATTTT CAIQREGPDTQYF
TRBJ1-2 TRBD1 TRBV30 - TGTGCCTGGGGAGGGACAGGGGGGATCTATGGCTACACCTTC CAWGGTGGIYGYTF
TRBJ2-7 TRBD1 TRBV9 - TGTGCCAGCAGCCGGGACAGCTCCTACGAGCAGTACTTC CASSRDSSYEQYF
TRBJ2-5 TRBD2 TRBV9 once TGTGCCAGCAGCGTAGCTTCGGGGGGAGAGACCCAGTACTTC CASSVASGGETQYF
TRBJ2-5 - TRBV19 - TGTGCCAGTAGTAATTCTAGACAAGAGACCCAGTACTTC CASSNSRQETQYF
TRBJ2-7 - TRBV9 - TGTGCCAGCAGCGTGGCCGGGGACTCCTACTACGAGCAGTACTTC CASSVAGDSYYEQYF
TRBJ1-2 - TRBV10-3 once TGTGCCATCAGTACTCCGGGCTCAGGGGGCTACACCTTC CAISTPGSGGYTF